One T cell receptor beta chain is described in this entry. The antigen it recognizes is unknown. Base qualities are not recorded, but no much larger clone differs from it by a single base. In total, approximately 610 healthy bone marrow donors made up the cohort. All cohort members were sampled while nominally healthy, although unrecorded immune exposures were likely present. The donor was CMV seropositive and belonged to the group of more than 250 seropositive cohort members. A peripheral blood sample was collected from each donor, and TCR beta sequencing was performed on peripheral blood mononuclear cells. Genomic DNA was extracted from the blood cell samples with the Qiagen DNeasy Blood Extraction Kit. The library was generated by the immunoSEQ multiplex PCR assay. For the multiplex PCR, a mixture combining 60 forward primers for TCR Vbeta segments and 13 reverse primers for TCR Jbeta segments was used. Amplification of the CDR3 region of rearranged TCR beta genes was performed with a multiplex PCR assay on genomic DNA. Amplified TCR beta libraries were sequenced as 87-base-pair reads on the Illumina HiSeq System. On the study's bioinformatics: In a later analysis, tens of millions of unique TCR beta chains were counted across the 650 to 700 repertoires, and roughly 10 million of these chains were shared by at least two donors. To remove PCR and sequencing errors, raw reads were error-corrected and collapsed into unique sequences using a nearest-neighbor algorithm that merged closely related sequences. Alignment of CDR3 sequences to IMGT reference sequences was used to assign V, D and J gene segments. Each retained sequence needed at least a six-nucleotide match to both a V gene segment and a J gene segment. A rearrangement was called productive if the CDR3 had no stop codons and remained in frame with V and J, and every other rearrangement was called non-productive. Following IMGT convention, CDR3 was defined as the stretch from the second conserved V-encoded cysteine to the conserved J-encoded phenylalanine. In an earlier analysis of more than 550 of the donors, sequences lacking an unambiguous match to a single V gene segment were excluded. An earlier analysis of some 500 of the donors classified V segments as functional when productive rearrangements were above 56.7% and as segregating when the standard deviation between donors was above 5%. To diagnose cytomegalovirus status from the catalog of TCR beta chain sequences, a statistical classification framework was built. In a later analysis, TCR nucleotide sequences were compared against IMGT/GENE-DB human TR gene sequences so that V and J genes could be assigned. Using the TCRdist pipeline, a later analysis assigned CDR3 sequences along with most-parsimonious VDJ recombination scenarios. In a later analysis, each TCR beta chain was defined by its CDR3 amino acid sequence together with its V-gene family, and reads without a unique V-gene family were excluded. In a later analysis, several hundred highly shared, low-generation-probability nucleotide sequences were removed to address suspected cross-contamination and a sequencing artifact. A later analysis calculated a clonal expansion index for each public chain from normalized within-repertoire ranks of inferred template counts. In a later analysis, generation probabilities were computed with a VDJ recombination model fitted to out-of-frame rearrangements, and the resulting probabilities were checked against IGoR. In a later analysis, TCR-TCR, TCR-HLA and TCR-CMV co-occurrence was scored with hypergeometric tests, and a repertoire-size bias correction was applied to TCR pairs. In a later analysis, false discovery rates were estimated by permuting HLA or CMV assignments 20 times. In a later analysis, co-occurring TCRs were grouped with DBSCAN, and TCRdist sequence similarity was added when clustering was performed within HLA-allele-positive subsets. For co-occurrence clustering, repertoires with fewer than 30,000 or more than 120,000 public chains were excluded, along with roughly 5 repertoires with anomalous nucleotide sharing. In its TCRdb copy, this immuneACCESS table keeps in-frame sequences only and misses some clones. Where compared with another copy, unresolved V genes explain less than half of these, and the others have no known cause. From that table come the V and J calls and clone size; the DNA was used to work out D and trimming. In this sample the table shows 120,000 or so clones, around 80% of which occur a single time. The ten largest clones take up nearly 9.5% of the sample.

The entry originates in a study of cytomegalovirus exposure and HLA in healthy donors (dated by TCRdb to about 2017). About the full investigation: In an earlier analysis of approximately 500 of the donors, around 300 Gb of sequence data and 100 million or so unique TCR beta sequences from about 190 million T cells were reported. About 300 gigabases of sequencing data and around 87 million unique TCR sequences were included in an early release covering around 600 HLA-typed donors. Of the roughly 400 genotyped donors, over 70% fell in the genetic ancestry cluster associated with self-reported Caucasian donors. The study was designed to test whether signatures of past pathogen exposure could be identified by cataloging public T cell receptors. The T cell repertoires of under 700 subjects were profiled by immunosequencing and related to cytomegalovirus serostatus. A separate validation cohort of about 110 different subjects was used in addition to the approximately 700-subject first cohort. To predict cytomegalovirus infection status, the study brought together high-throughput TCR immunosequencing, statistical association of individual TCRs with disease status, and machine learning. To study patterns of TCR occurrence, a later analysis re-analyzed previously published TCR beta repertoires from 700 or so donors and added high-resolution HLA genotyping. The later analysis used no new phenotypic data to find candidate immune exposures, relying instead on TCR beta sequences and their occurrence across donors. An earlier analysis of 587 of the donors applied high-throughput TCR beta sequencing to assess whether each TCR beta V gene segment acted as functional or pseudogenic. Donor age, sex, ethnicity and CMV serostatus were collected together with the repertoire data. Genome-wide SNP genotypes for about 65% of the 666 donors were used in a later genetic analysis, which treated that subset as a discovery cohort. Every discovery cohort repertoire had been produced on one sequencing platform. HLA typing included class I and class II loci at four-digit resolution. Typing coverage differed by locus: A, B, C, DRB1 and DQB1 were typed in roughly 620-640 donors, DQA1 in roughly 510, DPA1 in 606, and DPB1 in about 450. A handful of DR-DQ haplotypes were handled as single units for association and clustering because linkage in the cohort was strong. Among roughly 370 genotyped donors of the cohort, an average of around 240,000 unique TCR beta nucleotide sequences were sequenced per donor, around 20% of them non-productive. Results the study describes overall, beyond this receptor: Broadly in line with IMGT annotations, most TCR beta V segments showed up in productive rearrangements about 90% or about 30% of the time in an earlier analysis of approximately 640 of the donors. According to a later analysis, TCR association rates differed among HLA loci, with DRB1 alleles showing the most associated TCRs and HLA-C alleles showing the fewest. A few of the identified cytomegalovirus-associated TCR beta chains were confirmed in vitro to be specific for cytomegalovirus antigens. A cluster of highly shared sequence variants was judged likely to be a technical artifact of the sequencing pipeline. When HLA alleles, especially DR and DQ, strongly co-occurred, TCR associations were difficult to assign to individual alleles. A further reported finding was that TCR beta sequences accurately predicted the HLA-A and HLA-B alleles for most subjects in the first cohort. The study gave a list of about 160 TCR beta chains associated with cytomegalovirus. Most TCR sequences were seen in very few donors, while some public TCRs were found in many individuals. A later analysis reported that several top co-occurrence clusters appeared linked to parvovirus B19, influenza, CMV and Epstein-Barr virus. The 87-base-pair reads could not distinguish some IMGT-functional V segments, including TRBV6-2 and TRBV6-3, so those segments were excluded. The cohort was sequenced for TCR beta chains only, and without alpha or paired-chain data the features that could be detected were limited. It was suggested by the authors that the approach could potentially be generalized to other disease states and immunological phenotypes. A later analysis found that most CMV-associated TCR beta chains appeared HLA-restricted, with HLA associations seemingly driven largely by CMV exposure. Roughly uniform sequencing depth across donors was assumed in presence/absence analyses, although this assumption may not hold. An association between a missense DCLRE1C variant and V-gene and J-gene trimming of TCR beta chains was found in a later genetic analysis and replicated in an independent cohort. Over 15 rarely observed V segments, including chromosome 9 orphons, were excluded from the earlier analysis of approximately 600 of the donors because counts were too low. A later analysis found that HLA-associated TCR beta chains were more clonally expanded and had lower generation probabilities than equally common non-associated chains. At a false discovery rate of 0.05, a later analysis linked under 20,000 TCR beta sequences to specific HLA alleles. According to a later genetic analysis, donors in an Asian-associated ancestry cluster had fewer N-insertions in productive TCRs than the roughly 660-donor mean. Correlated functional status among segregating V segments might be attributable to linkage disequilibrium, but an unknown experimental factor could not be ruled out. HLA typing was unavailable for some donors at each locus, so association tests used only the typed subset. The classifier was reported to diagnose cytomegalovirus status with high specificity and sensitivity in both the original cohort and the validation cohort. The only immune exposure information available for the cohort was CMV serostatus.

From cysteine to phenylalanine, the CDR3 is 15 amino acids long. Of all the DNA, just the CDR3 is kept, 45 bases in frame from base 1. CDR1 and CDR2, looked up from the germline V gene, are SGHDN and FVKESK. The germline ends are 15 bases apart after V is trimmed by 0 bases and J by 7 bases. In this chain, TRBV14 is recombined with TRBJ1-2; too little of a D gene remains to name it. The TCR comes from a woman in her fifties or sixties in good health and CMV-seropositive. Material for sequencing was PBMCs. In nucleotide form, the sequence is TGTGCCAGCAGCCAAGATCCGCCTCGCCGGGTTGGCTACACCTTC. It translates as CASSQDPPRRVGYTF. Supplemented by the reference TRBV14 and TRBJ1-2 proteins around the CDR3, the complete variable domain is EAGVTQFPSHSVIEKGQTVTLRCDPISGHDNLYWYRRVMGKEIKFLLHFVKESKQDESGMPNNRFLAERTGGTYSTLKVQPAELEDSGVYFCASSQDPPRRVGYTFGSGTRLTVV.